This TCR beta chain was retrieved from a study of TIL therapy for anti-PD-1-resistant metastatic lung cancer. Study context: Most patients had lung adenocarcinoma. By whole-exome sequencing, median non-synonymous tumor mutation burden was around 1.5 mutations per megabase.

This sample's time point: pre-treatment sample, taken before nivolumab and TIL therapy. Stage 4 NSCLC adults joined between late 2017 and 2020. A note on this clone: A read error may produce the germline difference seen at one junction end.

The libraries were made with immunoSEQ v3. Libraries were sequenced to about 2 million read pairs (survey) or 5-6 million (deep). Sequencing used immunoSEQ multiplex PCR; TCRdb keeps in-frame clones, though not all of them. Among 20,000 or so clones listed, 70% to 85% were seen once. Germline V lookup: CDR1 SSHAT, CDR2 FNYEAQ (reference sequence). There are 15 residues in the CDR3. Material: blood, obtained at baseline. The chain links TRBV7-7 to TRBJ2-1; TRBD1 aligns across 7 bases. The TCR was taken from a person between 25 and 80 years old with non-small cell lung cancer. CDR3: CASTLQGRLYNEQFF. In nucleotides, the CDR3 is TGTGCCAGCACCTTACAGGGGCGGCTCTACAATGAGCAGTTCTTC.